The 7 T cell receptor beta chains below all came from one sample that was sequenced in a study of blood T cells in healthy people across ages. Primers used in a second PCR of about 6 to 11 cycles were a sample-barcoded 5' primer and a J-beta primer mix. TCRdb redid the calling of the 5' RACE reads with MiXCR, one entry per CDR3 protein. The sample holds fewer than 700,000 distinct CDR3 sequences, around 41% seen once. Source material: blood. The receptor set was obtained from an elderly man in good health.

In its sample, this clonotype was seen once. The chain is built from TRBV5-1 and TRBJ2-7; 9 bases agree with TRBD2. The CDR3 has 21 residues. Losses at the gene ends were 0 bases for V and 4 bases for J; bases not matched to a gene: 23. Germline V gives CDR1 SGHRS, CDR2 YFSETQ. The CDR3 reads CASSLVDSPGTSRVLRYEQYF. The CDR3 DNA sequence: TGCGCCAGCAGCTTGGTGGACAGCCCCGGGACTAGCAGGGTCTTGAGGTACGAGCAGTACTTC.

This sequence joins TRBV9 and TRBJ1-1; the D is unclear. Per the germline V gene, CDR1 is SGDLS and CDR2 is YYNGEE. V shed 4 bases and J shed 2 bases, with 6 bases lying between them. CDR3 length: 12 amino acids. CDR3 region: CASSPANTEAFF. As DNA, the CDR3 is TGTGCCAGCAGCCCAGCAAACACTGAAGCTTTCTTT.

In the case of this clonotype: A read error may explain this, as a much larger clone is one base away. The rearrangement uses TRBV12-3 or TRBV12-4 and TRBJ1-2; maybe TRBD1 (5 bases). CDR3 length: 13 amino acids. The CDR3, as DNA: TGTGCCGGCAGCACCAGGGAAGGCTATGGCTACACCTTC. The encoded protein is CAGSTREGYGYTF.

V is TRBV6-6 and J is TRBJ1-1; 9 nucleotides line up with TRBD1. The CDR3 loop spans 15 amino acids. Germline V gene sequence: CDR1 MNHNY, CDR2 SVGAGI (reference sequence). After removal of 10 bases from V and 6 bases from J, the junction contained 15 bases not matched to a gene. The CDR3 spells CATKPPGDRAAEAFF. In nucleotides, the CDR3 is TGTGCCACCAAACCCCCGGGGGACAGGGCAGCTGAAGCTTTCTTT.

This chain joins TRBV18 and TRBJ2-1, with 8 bases that match TRBD1. The ends lost 4 bases at V and 9 bases at J; junction bases unmatched: 11. In germline, CDR1 is KGHSH, CDR2 LQKENI. This CDR3 contains 15 residues. DNA for the CDR3: TGTGCCAGCTCACTGGGACAGGTTCAGATCGGTGAGCAGTTCTTC. Translation: CASSLGQVQIGEQFF. Looking up the rest from reference TRBV18 and TRBJ2-1 gives the full variable domain: NAGVMQNPRHLVRRRGQEARLRCSPMKGHSHVYWYRQLPEEGLKFMVYLQKENIIDESGMPKERFSAEFPKEGPSILRIQQVVRGDSAAYFCASSLGQVQIGEQFFGPGTRLTVL.

The chain has TRBV6-2 or TRBV6-3 and TRBJ2-5, with D maybe TRBD2 (6 bases). The J call may be faulty, since TRBJ2-7 better matches the DNA end. Germline values: CDR1 MNHEY, CDR2 SVGEGT. The CDR3 covers 15 residues. The CDR3 reads CASSYGVGGGYEQYF. Written as DNA, the CDR3 is TGTGCCAGCAGTTACGGAGTCGGGGGTGGCTACGAGCAGTACTTC.

A word on this clonotype: An end of the junction differs from the germline gene, which may be a read error. The V gene is TRBV6-2 or TRBV6-3, the J gene TRBJ2-7, with TRBD1 matching 8 bases. Germline CDR1 is MNHEY and CDR2 is SVGEGT. This CDR3 is built from 17 residues. This CDR3 reads CASRVDLSGTGSHEQYF. DNA of the CDR3: TGTGCCAGCAGGGTCGACCTATCCGGGACAGGCTCCCACGAGCAGTACTTC.